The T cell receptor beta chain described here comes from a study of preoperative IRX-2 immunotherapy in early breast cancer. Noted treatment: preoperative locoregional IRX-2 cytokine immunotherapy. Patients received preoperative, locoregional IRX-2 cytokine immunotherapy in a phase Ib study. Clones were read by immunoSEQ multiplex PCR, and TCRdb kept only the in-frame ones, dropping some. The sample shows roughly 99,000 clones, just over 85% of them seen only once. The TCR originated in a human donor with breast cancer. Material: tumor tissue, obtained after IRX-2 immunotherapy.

As DNA, the CDR3 is TGTGCCAGCAGCCCATTGGGGGGGGTGGACACTGAAGCTTTCTTT. Encoded protein: CASSPLGGVDTEAFF. The chain has TRBV11-3 and TRBJ1-1, with D possibly TRBD1 on 5 matching bases. Trimming took 5 bases from V and 3 from J, leaving 16 bases between them. Germline V gene data show CDR1 as SGHNT and CDR2 as YENEEA. The CDR3 totals 15 residues.